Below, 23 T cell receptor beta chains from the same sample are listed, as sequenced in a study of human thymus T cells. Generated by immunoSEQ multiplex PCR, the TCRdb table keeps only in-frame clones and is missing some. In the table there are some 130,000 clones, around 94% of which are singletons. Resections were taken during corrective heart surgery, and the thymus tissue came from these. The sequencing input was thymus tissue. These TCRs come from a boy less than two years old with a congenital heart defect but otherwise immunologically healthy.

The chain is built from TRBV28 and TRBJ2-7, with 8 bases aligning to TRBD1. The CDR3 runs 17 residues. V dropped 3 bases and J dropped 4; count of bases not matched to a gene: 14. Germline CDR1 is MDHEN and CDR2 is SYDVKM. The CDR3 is CASSLPLLGTGGYEQYF. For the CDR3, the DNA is TGTGCCAGCAGTTTGCCCTTGCTTGGGACAGGTGGGTACGAGCAGTACTTC.

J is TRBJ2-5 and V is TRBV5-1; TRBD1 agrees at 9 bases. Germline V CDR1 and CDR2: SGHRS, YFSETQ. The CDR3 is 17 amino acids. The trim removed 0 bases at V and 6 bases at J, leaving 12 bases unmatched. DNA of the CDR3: TGCGCCAGCAGCTTGGGGTACGGACAGGGGAGGAAAAAGACCCAGTACTTC. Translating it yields CASSLGYGQGRKKTQYF.

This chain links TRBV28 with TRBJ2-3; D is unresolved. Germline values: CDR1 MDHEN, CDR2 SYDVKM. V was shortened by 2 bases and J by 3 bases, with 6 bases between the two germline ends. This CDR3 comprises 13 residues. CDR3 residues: CASSLGRTDTQYF. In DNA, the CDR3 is TGTGCCAGCAGTTTAGGACGGACAGATACGCAGTATTTT. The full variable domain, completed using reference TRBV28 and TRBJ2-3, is DVKVTQSSRYLVKRTGEKVFLECVQDMDHENMFWYRQDPGLGLRLIYFSYDVKMKEKGDIPEGYSVSREKKERFSLILESASTNQTSMYLCASSLGRTDTQYFGPGTRLTVL.

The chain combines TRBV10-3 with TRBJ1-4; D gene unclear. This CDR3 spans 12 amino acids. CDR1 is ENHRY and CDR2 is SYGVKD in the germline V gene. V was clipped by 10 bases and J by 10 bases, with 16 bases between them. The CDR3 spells CATSREEGKLFF. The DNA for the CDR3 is TGTGCCACCAGCCGCGAGGAGGGAAAACTGTTTTTT.

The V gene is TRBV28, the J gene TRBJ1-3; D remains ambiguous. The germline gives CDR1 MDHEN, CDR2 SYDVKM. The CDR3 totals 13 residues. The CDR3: CATVGLRGNTIYF. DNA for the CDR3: TGTGCTACGGTCGGCCTTCGGGGAAACACCATATATTTT.

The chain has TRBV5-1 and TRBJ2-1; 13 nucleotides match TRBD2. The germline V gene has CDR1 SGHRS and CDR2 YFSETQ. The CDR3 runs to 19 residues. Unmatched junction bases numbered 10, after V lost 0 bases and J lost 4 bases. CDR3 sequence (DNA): TGCGCCAGCAGCTTGGTCGCCTTGAAGACTAGCGGGGGGTACAATGAGCAGTTCTTC. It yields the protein CASSLVALKTSGGYNEQFF.

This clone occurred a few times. CDR3 loop: CASSSLRRSPLHF. CDR3 nucleotide sequence: TGTGCCAGCAGTTCCCTCCGGAGGTCACCCCTCCACTTT. The V gene is TRBV27, the J gene TRBJ1-6, with no clear D. V was pared by 4 bases and J by 10 bases, with 11 bases between. CDR1 and CDR2 from the germline V gene are MNHEY and SMNVEV (reference sequence). The CDR3 covers 13 residues.

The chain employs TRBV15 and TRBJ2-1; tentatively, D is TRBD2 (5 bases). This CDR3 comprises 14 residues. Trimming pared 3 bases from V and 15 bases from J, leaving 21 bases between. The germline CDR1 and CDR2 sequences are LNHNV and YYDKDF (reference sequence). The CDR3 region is CATSRRGLVAVPFF. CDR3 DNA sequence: TGTGCCACCAGCAGGCGAGGGCTAGTCGCGGTGCCGTTCTTC.

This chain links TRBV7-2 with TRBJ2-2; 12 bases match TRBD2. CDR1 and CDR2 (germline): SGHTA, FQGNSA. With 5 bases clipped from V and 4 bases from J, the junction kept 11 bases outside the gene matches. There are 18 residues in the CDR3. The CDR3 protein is CASSPTSGGTPGTGELFF. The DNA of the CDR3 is TGTGCCAGCAGCCCGACTAGCGGGGGTACCCCAGGCACCGGGGAGCTGTTTTTT.

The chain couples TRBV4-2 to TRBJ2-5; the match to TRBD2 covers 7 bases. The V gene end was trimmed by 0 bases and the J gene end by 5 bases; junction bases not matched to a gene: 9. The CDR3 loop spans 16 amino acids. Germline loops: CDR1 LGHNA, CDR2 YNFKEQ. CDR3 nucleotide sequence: TGTGCCAGCAGCCAAGAAAGCGGCGGGGGAGTGGAGACCCAGTACTTC. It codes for CASSQESGGGVETQYF.

The CDR3 region is CASSTGLPYNEQFF. The CDR3 bases are TGTGCCAGTAGTACTGGACTTCCGTACAATGAGCAGTTCTTC. The V and J genes are TRBV19 and TRBJ2-1, with D possibly TRBD2 on 5 matching bases. Trimming cost V 4 bases and J 4 bases, with 11 bases left between them. Germline V gives CDR1 LNHDA, CDR2 SQIVND (reference sequence). The CDR3 covers 14 residues.

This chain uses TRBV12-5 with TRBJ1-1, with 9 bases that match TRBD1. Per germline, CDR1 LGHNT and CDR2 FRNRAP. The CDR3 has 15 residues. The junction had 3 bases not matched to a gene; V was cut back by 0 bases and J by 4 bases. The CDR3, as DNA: TGTGCTAGTGGTTTGGTAGGGACAGGGTTCACTGAAGCTTTCTTT. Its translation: CASGLVGTGFTEAFF.

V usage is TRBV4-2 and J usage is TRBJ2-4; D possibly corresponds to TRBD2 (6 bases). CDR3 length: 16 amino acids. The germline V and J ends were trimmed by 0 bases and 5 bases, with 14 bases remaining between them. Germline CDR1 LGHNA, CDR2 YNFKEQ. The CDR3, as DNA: TGTGCCAGCAGCCAAGAGACCGGGACTGGACAAAACATTCAGTACTTC. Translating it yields CASSQETGTGQNIQYF.

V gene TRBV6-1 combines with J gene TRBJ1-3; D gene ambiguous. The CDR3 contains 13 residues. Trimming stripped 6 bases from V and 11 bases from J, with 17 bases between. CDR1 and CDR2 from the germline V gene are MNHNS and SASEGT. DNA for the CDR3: TGTGCCAGCAGGAAGGTGGGATCCATCGCCATATATTTT. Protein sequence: CASRKVGSIAIYF.

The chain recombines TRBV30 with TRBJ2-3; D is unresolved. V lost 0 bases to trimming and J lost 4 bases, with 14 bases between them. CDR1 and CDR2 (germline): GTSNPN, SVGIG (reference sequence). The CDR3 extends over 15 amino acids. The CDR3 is CAWSVEWKLADTQYF. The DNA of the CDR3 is TGTGCCTGGAGTGTAGAATGGAAATTGGCAGATACGCAGTATTTT.

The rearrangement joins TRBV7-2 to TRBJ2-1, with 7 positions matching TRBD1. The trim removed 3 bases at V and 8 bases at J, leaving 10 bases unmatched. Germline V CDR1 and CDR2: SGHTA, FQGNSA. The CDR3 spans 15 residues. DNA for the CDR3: TGTGCCAGCAGCTTCCGACAGGGATCAATGGATGAGCAGTTCTTC. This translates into CASSFRQGSMDEQFF.

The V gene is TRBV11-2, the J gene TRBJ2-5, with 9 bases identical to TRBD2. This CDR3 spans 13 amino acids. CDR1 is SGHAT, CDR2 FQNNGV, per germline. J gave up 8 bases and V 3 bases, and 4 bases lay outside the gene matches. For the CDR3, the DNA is TGTGCCAGCAGCTTTCCTAGCGGGATAACCCAGTACTTC. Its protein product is CASSFPSGITQYF.

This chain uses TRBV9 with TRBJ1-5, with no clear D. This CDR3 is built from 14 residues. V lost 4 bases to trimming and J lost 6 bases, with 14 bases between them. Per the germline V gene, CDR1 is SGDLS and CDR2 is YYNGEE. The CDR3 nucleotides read TGTGCCAGCAGCCCTTTAGGAGGAGCTCAGCCCCAGCATTTT. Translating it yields CASSPLGGAQPQHF.

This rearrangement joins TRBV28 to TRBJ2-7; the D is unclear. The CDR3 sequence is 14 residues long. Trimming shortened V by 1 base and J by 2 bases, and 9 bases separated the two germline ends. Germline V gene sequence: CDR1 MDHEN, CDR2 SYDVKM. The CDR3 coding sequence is TGTGCCAGCAGTTTATCCCCACTTCCCTACGAGCAGTACTTC. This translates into CASSLSPLPYEQYF.

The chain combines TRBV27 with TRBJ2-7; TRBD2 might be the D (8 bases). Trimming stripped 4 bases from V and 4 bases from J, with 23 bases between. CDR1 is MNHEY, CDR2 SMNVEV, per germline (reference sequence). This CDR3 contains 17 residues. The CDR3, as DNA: TGTGCCAGCAGTTCATTCGGGGGGGGGACAGAAAAGTACGAGCAGTACTTC. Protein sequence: CASSSFGGGTEKYEQYF.

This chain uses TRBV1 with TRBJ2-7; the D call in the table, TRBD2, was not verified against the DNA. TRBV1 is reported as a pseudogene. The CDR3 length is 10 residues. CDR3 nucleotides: TGCACCAGCCTAGCGCCTGAGCAGTACTTC. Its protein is CTSLAPEQYF.

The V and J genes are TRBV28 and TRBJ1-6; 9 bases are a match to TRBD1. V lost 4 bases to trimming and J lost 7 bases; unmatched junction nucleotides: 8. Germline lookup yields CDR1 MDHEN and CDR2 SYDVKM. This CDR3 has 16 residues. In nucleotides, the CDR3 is TGTGCCAGCAGTTCCTCAAGGACAGGGGACAATTCACCCCTCCACTTT. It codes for CASSSSRTGDNSPLHF. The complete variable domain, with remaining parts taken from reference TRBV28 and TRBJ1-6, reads DVKVTQSSRYLVKRTGEKVFLECVQDMDHENMFWYRQDPGLGLRLIYFSYDVKMKEKGDIPEGYSVSREKKERFSLILESASTNQTSMYLCASSSSRTGDNSPLHFGNGTRLTVT.

CDR3 region: CASRIWGRGYGYTF. Written as DNA, the CDR3 is TGTGCCAGCAGGATTTGGGGGCGCGGCTATGGCTACACCTTC. The chain couples TRBV6-6 to TRBJ1-2; a possible D gene is TRBD1 (6 bases). Trimming stripped 6 bases from V and 4 bases from J, with 15 bases between. Germline V gene data show CDR1 as MNHNY and CDR2 as SVGAGI (reference sequence). CDR3 size: 14 residues.